This T cell receptor beta chain originates from a study of cytomegalovirus exposure and HLA in healthy donors. Overall study findings and caveats: There were several of the most significant clusters that appeared linked to common viral pathogens in a later analysis.

The CDR3 totals 15 residues. Germline lookup yields CDR1 SGHRS and CDR2 YFSETQ. V lost 1 base and J lost 5, with 15 bases in between. Primers for the PCR totalled 60 Vbeta and 13 Jbeta. Here immunoSEQ multiplex PCR was the method, and the copy in TCRdb shows in-frame clones only, minus some. Its table records 150,000 to 200,000 clones. Regarding this clone: Its target is not known.

Material for sequencing was PBMCs. The V call is TRBV5-1, the J call TRBJ2-5; perhaps TRBD2 as D (6 bases). The origin of this receptor is a woman in her sixties or seventies in good health and CMV-seronegative. Here the CDR3 DNA reads TGCGCCAGCAGCTTGTCCGCGGGGACCGGGGAGACCCAGTACTTC. This translates into CASSLSAGTGETQYF.